This T cell receptor (beta chain) was profiled in a study of T cells in Graves' hyperthyroidism and ophthalmopathy. The hyperthyroidism patients had all been newly diagnosed, and their disease duration was under 2 months. Their ages ranged from 18 to 65 years. This clonotype has only one observation. What was amplified from RNA transcripts were TCR beta CDR3 regions. A set of HTBI primers served as the primers for a first-round RT-PCR of the TCR CDR3. Each CDR3 protein is one row after TCRdb ran MiXCR on the multiplex PCR reads. The sample has 150,000 to 200,000 distinct CDR3 sequences; approximately 17% are singletons. V lost 3 bases, J lost 2 bases, and 4 bases stayed unmatched. Germline values: CDR1 KGHSH, CDR2 LQKENI. This CDR3 has 14 amino acids.

The sample consisted of blood. The V call is TRBV18, the J call TRBJ2-7; 7 nucleotides align to TRBD1. This receptor was identified in a woman between 45 and 60 years old with Graves' hyperthyroidism. The CDR3 nucleotides are TGTGCCAGCTCACCGGACAGGAGACCCTACGAGCAGTACTTC. Protein product: CASSPDRRPYEQYF.